The table lists the clone carrying this T cell receptor (beta chain) with a few counts. Its antigen is undetermined. The entry originates in a study of T-cell memory formation after mild COVID-19. Study results and caveats: Day 37-peaking second-wave clones had unconfirmed SARS-CoV-2 specificity. Pre-infection memory carried some responding clones, suggesting that cross-reactive memory joined.

The CDR3 extends over 13 amino acids. V lost 2 bases and J 5 bases, leaving 10 bases between the germline ends. CDR1 and CDR2 (germline): MNHEY, SVGEGT. TCRdb re-analysed the 5' RACE reads in MiXCR, keeping a single row per CDR3 protein. The sample records 100,000 to 140,000 distinct CDR3 sequences, around 15% being singletons. Material: PBMCs or a T cell subset sorted from them (not recorded which). This clonotype was sampled from a man between 18 and 35 years old who had mild COVID-19 (a few samples of this study predate the infection). Cell type and time point are not known. This chain uses TRBV6-2 or TRBV6-3 with TRBJ2-7; TRBD2 is a possible D gene (5 bases). CDR3 sequence (DNA): TGTGCCAGCAGTTACCTCCTAGCAAACGAGCAGTACGTC. Amino acids: CASSYLLANEQYV.